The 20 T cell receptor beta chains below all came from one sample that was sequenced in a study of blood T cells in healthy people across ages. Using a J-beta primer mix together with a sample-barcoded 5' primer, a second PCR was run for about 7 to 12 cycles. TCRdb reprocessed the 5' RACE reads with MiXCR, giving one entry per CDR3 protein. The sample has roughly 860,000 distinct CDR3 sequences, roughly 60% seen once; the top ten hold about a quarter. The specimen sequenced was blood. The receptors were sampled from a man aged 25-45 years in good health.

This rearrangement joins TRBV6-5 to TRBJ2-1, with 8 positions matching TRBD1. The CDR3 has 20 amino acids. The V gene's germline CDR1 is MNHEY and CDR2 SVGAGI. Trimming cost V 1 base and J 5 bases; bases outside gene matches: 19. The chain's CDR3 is CASSYFPRGPTGDRNNEQFF. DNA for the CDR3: TGTGCCAGCAGTTACTTCCCGAGGGGCCCGACAGGGGATAGAAACAATGAGCAGTTCTTC.

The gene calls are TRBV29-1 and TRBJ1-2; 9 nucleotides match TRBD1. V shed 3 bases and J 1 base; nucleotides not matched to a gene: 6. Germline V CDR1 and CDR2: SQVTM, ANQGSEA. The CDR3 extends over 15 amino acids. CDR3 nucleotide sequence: TGCAGCGTTGAGCCTGAGGGACAGGGTAACTATGGCTACACCTTC. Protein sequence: CSVEPEGQGNYGYTF. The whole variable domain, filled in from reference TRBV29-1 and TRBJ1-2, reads SAVISQKPSRDICQRGTSLTIQCQVDSQVTMMFWYRQQPGQSLTLIATANQGSEATYESGFVIDKFPISRPNLTFSTLTVSNMSPEDSSIYLCSVEPEGQGNYGYTFGSGTRLTVV.

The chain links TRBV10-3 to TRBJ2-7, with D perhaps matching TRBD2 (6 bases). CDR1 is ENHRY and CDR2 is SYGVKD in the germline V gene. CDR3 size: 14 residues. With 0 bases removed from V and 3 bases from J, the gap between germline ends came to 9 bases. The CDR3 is CAISESISGYEQYF. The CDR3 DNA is TGTGCCATCAGTGAGTCGATTAGCGGCTACGAGCAGTACTTC.

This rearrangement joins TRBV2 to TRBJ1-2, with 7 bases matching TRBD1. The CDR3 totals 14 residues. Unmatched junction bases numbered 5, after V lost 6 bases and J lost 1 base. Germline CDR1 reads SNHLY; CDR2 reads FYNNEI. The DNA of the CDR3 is TGTGCCAGCAGCGGGACAGAAAATAACTATGGCTACACCTTC. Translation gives CASSGTENNYGYTF.

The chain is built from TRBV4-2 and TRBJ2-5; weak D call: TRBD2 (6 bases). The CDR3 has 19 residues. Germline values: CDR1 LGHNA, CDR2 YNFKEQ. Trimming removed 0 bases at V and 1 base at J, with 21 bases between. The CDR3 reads CASSQERVFRGDSQETQYF. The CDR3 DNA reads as TGTGCCAGCAGCCAAGAGAGAGTGTTCCGAGGGGACTCCCAAGAGACCCAGTACTTC.

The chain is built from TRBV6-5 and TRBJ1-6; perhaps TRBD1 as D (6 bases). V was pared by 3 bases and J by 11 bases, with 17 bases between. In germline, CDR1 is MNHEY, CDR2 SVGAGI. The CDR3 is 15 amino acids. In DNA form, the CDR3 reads TGTGCCAGCAGTTATGGAACAGGGTTGAATCCACCCCTCCACTTT. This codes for CASSYGTGLNPPLHF.

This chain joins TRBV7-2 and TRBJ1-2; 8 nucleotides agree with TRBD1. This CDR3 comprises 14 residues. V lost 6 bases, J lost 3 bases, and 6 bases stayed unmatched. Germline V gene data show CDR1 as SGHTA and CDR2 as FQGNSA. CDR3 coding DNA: TGTGCCAGCAGACCAGGGGGCGCGGACTATGGCTACACCTTC. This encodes CASRPGGADYGYTF.

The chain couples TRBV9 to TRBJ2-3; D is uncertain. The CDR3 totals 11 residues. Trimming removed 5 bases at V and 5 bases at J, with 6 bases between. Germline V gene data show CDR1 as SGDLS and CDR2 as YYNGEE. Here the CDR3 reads CASRSGDTQYF. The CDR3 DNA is TGTGCCAGCAGGTCGGGAGATACGCAGTATTTT.

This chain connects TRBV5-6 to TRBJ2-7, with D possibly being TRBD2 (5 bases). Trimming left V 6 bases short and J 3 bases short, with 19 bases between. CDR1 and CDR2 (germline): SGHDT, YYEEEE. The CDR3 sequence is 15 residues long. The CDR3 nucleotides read TGTGCCAGCATCCAACGCCCGGGGTTTGACTACGAGCAGTACTTC. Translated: CASIQRPGFDYEQYF.

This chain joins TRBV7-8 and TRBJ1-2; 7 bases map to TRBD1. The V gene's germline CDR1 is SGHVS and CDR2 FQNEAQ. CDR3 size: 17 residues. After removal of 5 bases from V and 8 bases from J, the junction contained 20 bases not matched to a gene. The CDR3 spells CASSPQGPRSIDRGYTF. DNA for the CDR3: TGTGCCAGCAGCCCACAGGGGCCCCGATCTATTGACAGGGGCTACACCTTC.

The CDR3 region is CASSSLPSGSGANVLTF. The CDR3 region has the DNA TGCGCCAGCAGCTCCCTCCCCAGTGGCTCTGGGGCCAACGTCCTGACTTTC. The chain recombines TRBV5-1 with TRBJ2-6; D call uncertain. CDR3 length: 17 residues. V gave up 3 bases and J gave up 0 bases, with 13 bases separating them. Germline values: CDR1 SGHRS, CDR2 YFSETQ.

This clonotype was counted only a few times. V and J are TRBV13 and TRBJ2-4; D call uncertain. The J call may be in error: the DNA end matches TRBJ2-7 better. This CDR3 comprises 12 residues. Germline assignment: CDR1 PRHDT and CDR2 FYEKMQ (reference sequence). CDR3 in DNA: TGTGCCAGCAGCTTGGAGTCTTCCGAGCAGTACTTC. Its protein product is CASSLESSEQYF.

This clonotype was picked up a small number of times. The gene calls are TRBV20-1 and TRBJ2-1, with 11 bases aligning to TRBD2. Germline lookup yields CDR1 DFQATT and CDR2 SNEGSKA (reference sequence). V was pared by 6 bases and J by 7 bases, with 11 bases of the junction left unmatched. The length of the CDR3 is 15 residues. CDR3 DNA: TGCAGTGCCCAACTTCCTAGCGGGGGGAGGAATGAGCAGTTCTTC. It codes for CSAQLPSGGRNEQFF.

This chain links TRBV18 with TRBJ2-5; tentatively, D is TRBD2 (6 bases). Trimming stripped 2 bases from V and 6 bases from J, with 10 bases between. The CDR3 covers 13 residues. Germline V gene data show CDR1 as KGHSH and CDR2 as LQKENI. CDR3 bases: TGTGCCAGCTCACCAAGGGACTCACAGACCCAGTACTTC. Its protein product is CASSPRDSQTQYF.

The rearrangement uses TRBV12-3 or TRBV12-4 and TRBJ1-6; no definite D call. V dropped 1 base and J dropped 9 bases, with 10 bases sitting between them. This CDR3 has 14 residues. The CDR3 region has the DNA TGTGCCAGCAGTTTAGGACGGAGCGCTTCACCCCTCCACTTT. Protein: CASSLGRSASPLHF.

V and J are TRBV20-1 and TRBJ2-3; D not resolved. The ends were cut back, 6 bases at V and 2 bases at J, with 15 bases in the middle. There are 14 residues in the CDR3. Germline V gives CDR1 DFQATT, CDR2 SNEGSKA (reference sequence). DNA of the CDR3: TGCAGTGCGAACGACCGATTCCTCACAGATACGCAGTATTTT. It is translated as CSANDRFLTDTQYF.

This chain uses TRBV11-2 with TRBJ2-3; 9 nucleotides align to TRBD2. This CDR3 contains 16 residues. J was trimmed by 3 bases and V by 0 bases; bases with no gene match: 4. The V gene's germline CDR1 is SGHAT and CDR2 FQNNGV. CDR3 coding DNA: TGTGCCAGCAGCTTAGAGGGCGGGGGGGCAACAGATACGCAGTATTTT. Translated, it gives CASSLEGGGATDTQYF.

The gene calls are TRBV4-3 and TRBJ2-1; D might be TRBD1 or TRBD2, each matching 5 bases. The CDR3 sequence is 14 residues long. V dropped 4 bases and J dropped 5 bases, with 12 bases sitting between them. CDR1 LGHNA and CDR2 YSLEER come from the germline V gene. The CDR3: CASSPGTGDNEQFF. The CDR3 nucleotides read TGCGCCAGCAGCCCCGGGACGGGTGACAATGAGCAGTTCTTC.

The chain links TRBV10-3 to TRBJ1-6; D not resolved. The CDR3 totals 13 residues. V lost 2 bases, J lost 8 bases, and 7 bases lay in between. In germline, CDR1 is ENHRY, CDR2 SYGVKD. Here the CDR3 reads CAISEVEDSPLHF. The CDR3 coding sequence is TGTGCCATCAGTGAGGTTGAGGATTCACCCCTCCACTTT.

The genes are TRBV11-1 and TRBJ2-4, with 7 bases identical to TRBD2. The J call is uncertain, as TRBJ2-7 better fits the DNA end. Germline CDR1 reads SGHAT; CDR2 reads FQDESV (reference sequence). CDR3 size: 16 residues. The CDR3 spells CASSLFGLAGVGEQYF. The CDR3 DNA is TGTGCCAGCAGCTTATTCGGGCTGGCGGGGGTCGGCGAGCAGTACTTC.